This T cell receptor beta chain was captured by sequencing in a study of blood T cells in healthy people across ages. A second PCR, run for about 6 to 11 cycles, used a sample-barcoded 5' primer plus a J-beta primer mix. Per sample, CDR3-containing paired-end reads numbered at least 3 million. TCRdb used MiXCR to reprocess the 5' RACE reads, holding one entry per CDR3 protein. The data contain more than 900,000 distinct CDR3 sequences, about 25% of them singletons. CDR1 is DFQATT, CDR2 SNEGSKA, per germline (reference sequence). CDR3 length: 13 residues. This clonotype has a single count. The sample was also linked to a second study, of T cells of mothers and their children.

The sample consisted of blood. The V and J genes are TRBV20-1 and TRBJ2-5; 7 bases line up with TRBD2. Judging by the DNA end, TRBJ2-1 fits better; the J call may be wrong. This clonotype was obtained from a girl aged 2-15 years in good health. The CDR3 protein is CSARAERGTEQFF. CDR3 DNA: TGCAGTGCTAGAGCGGAGCGGGGAACCGAGCAGTTCTTC.